Below, 20 T cell receptor beta chains from the same sample are listed, as sequenced in a study of T-cell memory formation after mild COVID-19. One entry per CDR3 protein results from TCRdb running MiXCR on the 5' RACE reads. This sample has roughly 310,000 distinct CDR3 sequences, with more than 15% found just once. Sequencing input: PBMCs or a T cell subset sorted from them (not recorded which). The receptors were gathered from a man between 18 and 29 years old who had mild COVID-19 (a few samples of this study predate the infection). Cell type and time point are not known.

This clonotype was seen a few times. The rearrangement uses TRBV6-9 and TRBJ2-5, with TRBD1 matching over 7 bases. The length of the CDR3 is 15 residues. V shed 2 bases, J shed 2 bases, and the junction held 5 bases outside the gene matches. Germline V gene lookup returns CDR1 MNHGY and CDR2 SVAAGI. The CDR3 region has the DNA TGTGCCAGCAGTTATAGGCCGGACAGGCAAGAGACCCAGTACTTC. It codes for CASSYRPDRQETQYF.

This clonotype has a handful of counts. The chain joins TRBV4-3 to TRBJ2-1; TRBD1 matches at 7 bases. Germline values: CDR1 LGHNA, CDR2 YSLEER. V shed 6 bases, J shed 4 bases, and the junction held 9 bases outside the gene matches. The CDR3 has 15 amino acids. CDR3 DNA: TGCGCCAGCAGGGCCGGGACAGCGTCTTACAATGAGCAGTTCTTC. It is translated as CASRAGTASYNEQFF.

V and J are TRBV4-3 and TRBJ2-7; 7 bases align to TRBD1. The CDR3 has 14 residues. The trim removed 4 bases at V and 4 bases at J, leaving 7 bases unmatched. In germline, CDR1 is LGHNA, CDR2 YSLEER. CDR3 nucleotides: TGCGCCAGCAGCCCGACAGGGCCTGGTTACGAGCAGTACTTC. Translating it yields CASSPTGPGYEQYF.

The rearrangement uses TRBV5-1 and TRBJ2-7; 7 nucleotides match TRBD1. There are 14 residues in the CDR3. Germline trimming cut 2 bases from V and 6 bases from J; bases unmatched to any gene: 8. CDR1 is SGHRS and CDR2 is YFSETQ in the germline V gene. This CDR3 reads CASSLQGPPGEQYF. The CDR3 DNA reads as TGCGCCAGCAGCTTACAGGGGCCCCCAGGCGAGCAGTACTTC.

This clonotype has at least ten counts. The chain is built from TRBV20-1 and TRBJ1-1; a weak D match, TRBD1 (5 bases). From germline, CDR1 is DFQATT and CDR2 SNEGSKA (reference sequence). V lost 1 base and J lost 4, with 16 bases in between. The CDR3 consists of 15 residues. CDR3 nucleotides: TGCAGTGCTAGAGTAGGTGGGGGGGTGAGCACTGAAGCTTTCTTT. Translation gives CSARVGGGVSTEAFF.

This clonotype came up a few times. The CDR3 loop is CASSSTSGPSYEQYF. Here the CDR3 DNA reads TGTGCCAGCAGTTCGACTAGCGGGCCGTCCTACGAGCAGTACTTC. The genes are TRBV6-6 and TRBJ2-7; 10 bases are shared with TRBD2. Germline CDR1 and CDR2: MNHNY and SVGAGI (reference sequence). The CDR3 runs to 15 residues. Germline trimming cut 4 bases from V and 1 base from J; bases unmatched to any gene: 4.

This clonotype was seen a few times. CDR3 nucleotides: TGCGCCAGCAGCTTGATGGGACTGCTCACAGATACGCAGTATTTT. It yields the protein CASSLMGLLTDTQYF. V gene TRBV5-1 combines with J gene TRBJ2-3; D possibly corresponds to TRBD2 (6 bases). The CDR3 covers 15 residues. Between the trimmed V and J ends, which lost 1 base and 2 bases, there was a span of 11 bases. CDR1 and CDR2 from the germline V gene are SGHRS and YFSETQ.

The genes are TRBV7-9 and TRBJ2-1; tentatively, D is TRBD2 (6 bases). CDR1 is SEHNR and CDR2 is FQNEAQ in the germline V gene (reference sequence). The germline V and J ends were trimmed by 4 bases and 9 bases, with 22 bases remaining between them. The CDR3 totals 16 residues. The CDR3 DNA reads TGTGCCAGCAGCTCAACCGAGGAGGGATGGTTTGCTGAGCAGTTCTTC. This gives the protein CASSSTEEGWFAEQFF.

This clonotype has only a few counts. The V gene is TRBV29-1, the J gene TRBJ1-2; D is perhaps TRBD1 (5 bases). This CDR3 contains 15 residues. Germline V lookup: CDR1 SQVTM, CDR2 ANQGSEA. V shed 2 bases and J shed 4 bases, with 17 bases lying between them. Written as DNA, the CDR3 is TGCAGCGTTGAACTTGTTTCCGGGGCGCCCTATGGCTACACCTTC. Translated: CSVELVSGAPYGYTF.

This clonotype has just a few counts. This chain joins TRBV5-4 and TRBJ2-2, with 7 bases matching TRBD2. V trimming: 4 bases; J trimming: 0 bases; junction bases outside the gene matches: 9. Germline lookup yields CDR1 SGHNT and CDR2 YYREEE (reference sequence). CDR3 length: 17 residues. The CDR3 is CASSPFWGGTNTGELFF. The CDR3 nucleotides read TGTGCCAGCAGCCCCTTTTGGGGGGGTACGAACACCGGGGAGCTGTTTTTT. The whole variable domain, remainder taken from reference TRBV5-4 and TRBJ2-2, is ETGVTQSPTHLIKTRGQQVTLRCSSQSGHNTVSWYQQALGQGPQFIFQYYREEENGRGNFPPRFSGLQFPNYSSELNVNALELDDSALYLCASSPFWGGTNTGELFFGEGSRLTVL.

The chain uses TRBV20-1 and TRBJ2-5; 9 bases are a match to TRBD2. Germline CDR1 is DFQATT and CDR2 is SNEGSKA (reference sequence). J was trimmed by 2 bases and V by 3 bases; bases with no gene match: 10. CDR3 size: 16 residues. The DNA for the CDR3 is TGCAGTGCTAGCGGCCTAGCGGGGAACCTACAAGAGACCCAGTACTTC. Translated: CSASGLAGNLQETQYF.

This clonotype was seen ten or more times. The chain couples TRBV5-1 to TRBJ2-1; 9 bases are a match to TRBD1. The V segment lost 4 bases and the J segment 9 bases; nucleotides outside the gene matches: 8. Germline CDR1 is SGHRS and CDR2 is YFSETQ. The CDR3 runs 14 residues. CDR3 amino acids: CASSTRTGDGEQFF. DNA of the CDR3: TGCGCCAGCAGCACCAGGACAGGGGATGGTGAGCAGTTCTTC.

This clonotype was seen more than once but under ten times. This may come from a read error, since a much larger clone is one base off. The rearrangement links TRBV19 to TRBJ2-5; D remains unclear. Germline loops: CDR1 LNHDA, CDR2 SQIVND (reference sequence). This CDR3 is built from 13 residues. Trimming pared 5 bases from V and 2 bases from J, leaving 9 bases between. This CDR3 is CASSSPEQETQYF. CDR3 DNA sequence: TGTGCCAGTAGTTCCCCAGAACAAGAGACCCAGTACTTC.

The chain recombines TRBV6-4 with TRBJ2-3; D is undetermined. CDR1 MRHNA and CDR2 SNTAGT come from the germline V gene. V lost 0 bases and J 2 bases, leaving 3 bases between the germline ends. The CDR3 runs 13 residues. The CDR3 reads CASSDSNTDTQYF. CDR3 DNA: TGTGCCAGCAGTGACTCCAACACAGATACGCAGTATTTT.

The gene calls are TRBV6-5 and TRBJ2-3, with D unclear. Germline CDR1 and CDR2: MNHEY and SVGAGI. V was cut by 6 bases and J by 0 bases, with 16 bases left in between. This CDR3 is built from 16 residues. The CDR3: CASSSGPTSSTDTQYF. In nucleotides, the CDR3 is TGTGCCAGCAGCTCAGGCCCGACTTCTAGCACAGATACGCAGTATTTT.

The chain combines TRBV5-1 with TRBJ2-3, with TRBD1 matching over 9 bases. This CDR3 has 16 amino acids. In germline, CDR1 is SGHRS, CDR2 YFSETQ. V shed 5 bases, J shed 3 bases, and the junction held 10 bases outside the gene matches. As DNA, the CDR3 is TGCGCCAGCAGTCAACGCGGGACAGGGCTTACAGATACGCAGTATTTT. This translates into CASSQRGTGLTDTQYF.

This clonotype was seen many times. This chain links TRBV12-3 or TRBV12-4 with TRBJ2-2; no clear D gene. This CDR3 contains 13 residues. With 5 bases removed from V and 4 bases from J, the gap between germline ends came to 8 bases. CDR3 in amino acids: CASSPARTGELFF. The CDR3 DNA is TGTGCCAGCAGTCCCGCCCGCACCGGGGAGCTGTTTTTT.

This clonotype turned up a few times. The V call is TRBV5-1, the J call TRBJ2-5; 8 bases map to TRBD2. The trim removed 6 bases at V and 3 bases at J, leaving 4 bases unmatched. The CDR3 is 13 residues long. Germline lookup yields CDR1 SGHRS and CDR2 YFSETQ. CDR3 loop: CASKLAGEETQYF. The CDR3 DNA follows: TGCGCCAGCAAGCTAGCGGGTGAAGAGACCCAGTACTTC.

This clonotype has more than one count but fewer than ten. The rearrangement uses TRBV6-2 or TRBV6-3 and TRBJ2-2; D might be TRBD2 (5 bases). V lost 2 bases to trimming and J lost 4 bases, with 14 bases between them. CDR3 size: 16 residues. Germline CDR1 and CDR2: MNHEY and SVGEGT. The CDR3 sequence is CASSYRLARGTGELFF. The CDR3 DNA follows: TGTGCCAGCAGTTACAGGCTAGCTCGGGGCACCGGGGAGCTGTTTTTT.

The chain employs TRBV5-1 and TRBJ1-3, with D perhaps TRBD1 (5 bases). The CDR3 consists of 15 residues. CDR1 and CDR2 from the germline V gene are SGHRS and YFSETQ. V was trimmed by 0 bases and J by 0 bases, leaving 7 bases between them. The CDR3 DNA is TGCGCCAGCAGCTTGGAGGACACCTCTGGAAACACCATATATTTT. Protein sequence: CASSLEDTSGNTIYF.